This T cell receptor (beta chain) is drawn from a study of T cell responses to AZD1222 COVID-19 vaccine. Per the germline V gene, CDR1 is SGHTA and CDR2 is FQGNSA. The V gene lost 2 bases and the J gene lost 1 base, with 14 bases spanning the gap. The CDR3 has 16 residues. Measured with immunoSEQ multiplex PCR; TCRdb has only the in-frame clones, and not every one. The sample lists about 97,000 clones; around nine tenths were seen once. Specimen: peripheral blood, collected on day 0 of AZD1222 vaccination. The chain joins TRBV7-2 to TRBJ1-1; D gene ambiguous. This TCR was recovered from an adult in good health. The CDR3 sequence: CASSLRESRENTEAFF. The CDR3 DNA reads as TGTGCCAGCAGCTTACGGGAATCCAGAGAGAACACTGAAGCTTTCTTT. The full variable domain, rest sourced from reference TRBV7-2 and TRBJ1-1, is GAGVSQSPSNKVTEKGKDVELRCDPISGHTALYWYRQSLGQGLEFLIYFQGNSAPDKSGLPSDRFSAERTGGSVSTLTIQRTQQEDSAVYLCASSLRESRENTEAFFGQGTRLTVV.